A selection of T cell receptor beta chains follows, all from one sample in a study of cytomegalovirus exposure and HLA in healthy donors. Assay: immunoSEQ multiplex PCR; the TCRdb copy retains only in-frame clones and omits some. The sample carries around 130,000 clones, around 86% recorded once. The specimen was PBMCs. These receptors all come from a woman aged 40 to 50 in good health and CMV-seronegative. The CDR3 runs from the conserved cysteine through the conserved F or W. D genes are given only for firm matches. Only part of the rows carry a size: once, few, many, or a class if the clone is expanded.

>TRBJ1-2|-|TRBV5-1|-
TGCGCCAGCAGCTTGGCCGCAGGGTCCGCTCTCTATGGCTACACCTTC
CASSLAAGSALYGYTF
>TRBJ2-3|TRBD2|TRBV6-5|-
TGTGCCAGCAGTTACAAGGGACTAGCTGGCGGCTTGCAGTATTTT
CASSYKGLAGGLQYF
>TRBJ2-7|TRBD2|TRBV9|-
TGTGCCAGCAGCCCCCGACTAGCGGGAACATCCCTCCACGAGCAGTACTTC
CASSPRLAGTSLHEQYF
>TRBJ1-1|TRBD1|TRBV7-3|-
TGTGCCAGCAGCCACGGGACAGGCATGAACACTGAAGCTTTCTTT
CASSHGTGMNTEAFF
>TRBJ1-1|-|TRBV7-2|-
TGTGCCAGCAGCGCACCGGGTCTTGAAGCTTTCTTT
CASSAPGLEAFF
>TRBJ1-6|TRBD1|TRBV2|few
TGTGCCAGCAGACGGACAGGGAACCTCTATAATTCACCCCTCCACTTT
CASRRTGNLYNSPLHF
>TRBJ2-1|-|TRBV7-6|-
TGTGCCAGCAGCTTAGCCGCTGGAGACAATGAGCAGTTCTTC
CASSLAAGDNEQFF
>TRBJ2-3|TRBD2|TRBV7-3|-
TGTGCCAGCAGCTTAACCTCTCTAGCGGCAGATACGCAGTATTTT
CASSLTSLAADTQYF
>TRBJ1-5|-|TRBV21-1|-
TGTGCCAGCACCAAATGGGGACAGGGGTGTTTAGATCAGCCCCAGCATTTT
CASTKWGQGCLDQPQHF
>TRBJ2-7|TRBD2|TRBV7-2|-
TGTGCCAGCAGCCGACCGACTAGCGGTGACTCCTACGAGCAGTACTTC
CASSRPTSGDSYEQYF
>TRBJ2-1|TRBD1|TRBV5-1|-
TGCGCCAGCAGCCCGGGGACAGGGCGGAGCGATGAGCAGTTCTTC
CASSPGTGRSDEQFF
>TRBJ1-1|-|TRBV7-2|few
TGTGCCAGCAGGACGGACAGCCTGAACACTGAAGCTTTCTTT
CASRTDSLNTEAFF
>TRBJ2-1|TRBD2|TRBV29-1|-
TGCAGCGTTGAAGCGGCGGGGGGGCCTGGAGGGCAGTTCTTC
CSVEAAGGPGGQFF
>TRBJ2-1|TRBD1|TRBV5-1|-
TGCGCCAGCAGTCCTGCCATCCTGCCCGTATACAGGGGGCCCCACAATGAGCAGTTCTTC
CASSPAILPVYRGPHNEQFF
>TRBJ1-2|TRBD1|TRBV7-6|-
TGTGCCAGCCGACAGGGTTATGGCTACACCTTC
CASRQGYGYTF
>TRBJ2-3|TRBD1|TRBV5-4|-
TGTGCCAGCAGCTTGCCAGGGGGCAAGGCAGATACGCAGTATTTT
CASSLPGGKADTQYF
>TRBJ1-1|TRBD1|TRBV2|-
TGTGCCAGCAAGACTAGGGGACAGGGGAACACTGAAGCTTTCTTT
CASKTRGQGNTEAFF
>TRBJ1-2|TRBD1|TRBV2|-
TGTGCCAGCATCAGGACAGGTCACGCCAGCTACACCTTC
CASIRTGHASYTF
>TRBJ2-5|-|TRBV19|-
TGTGCCAGTAGTCGGACAGATCAAGAGACCCAGTACTTC
CASSRTDQETQYF
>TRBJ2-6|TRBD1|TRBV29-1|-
TGCAGCGCCCAGGGGGCGGAAGGGGCCAACGTCCTGACTTTC
CSAQGAEGANVLTF
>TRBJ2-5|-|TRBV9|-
TGTGCCAGCAGCATCAGGGGTACCGGGGAGACCCAGTACTTC
CASSIRGTGETQYF
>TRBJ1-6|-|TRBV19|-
TGTGCCAGTAGTCTCGACGGTACCGGGTCCCGCCTCCACTTT
CASSLDGTGSRLHF
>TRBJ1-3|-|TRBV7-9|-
TGTGCCAGCAACAGACAGCTAATAACGGCAGGCTCTGGGAACACCATATATTTT
CASNRQLITAGSGNTIYF
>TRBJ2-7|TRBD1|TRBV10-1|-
TGCGCCAGCAGTGGGGACAGCTCCTACGAGCAGTACTTC
CASSGDSSYEQYF
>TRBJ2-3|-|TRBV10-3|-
TGTGCCATCAGTGAGTCGAGAGGGGGGGAGGTAGATACGCAGTATTTT
CAISESRGGEVDTQYF
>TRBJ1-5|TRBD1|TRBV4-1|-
TGCGCCAGCAGCCAAGATATAACAGGGGTGAACCAGCCCCAGCATTTT
CASSQDITGVNQPQHF
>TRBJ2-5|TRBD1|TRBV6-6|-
TGTGCCAGCAGTTACGGGACAGGAACCGTTGTAGAGACCCAGTACTTC
CASSYGTGTVVETQYF
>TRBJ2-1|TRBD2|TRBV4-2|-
TGTGCCAGCAGCCAAGATGAGGCTAGCGGGGGTAATGAGCAGTTCTTC
CASSQDEASGGNEQFF
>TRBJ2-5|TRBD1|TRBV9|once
TGTGCCAGCAGCCCCCGGGGGACAGGGGGCAGAGAGCAGTACTTC
CASSPRGTGGREQYF
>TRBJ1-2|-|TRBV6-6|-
TGTGCCAGCAGTTACCCACCGGGTCTCTATGGCTACACCTTC
CASSYPPGLYGYTF
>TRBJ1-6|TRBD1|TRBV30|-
TGTGCCTGGAGTCACACCGGGACAGGGAGTTCACCCCTCCACTTT
CAWSHTGTGSSPLHF
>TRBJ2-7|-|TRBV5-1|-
TGCGCCAGCAGCTTGGATCGCAGCGAGCAGTACTTC
CASSLDRSEQYF
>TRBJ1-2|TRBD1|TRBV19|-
TGTGCCAGTAGTGAAAGGACAGGCGTAAGTGGCTACACCTTC
CASSERTGVSGYTF
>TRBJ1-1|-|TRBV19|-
TGTGCCAGTAGTCGTCGCGGCCAGGGTGGCACTGAAGCTTTCTTT
CASSRRGQGGTEAFF
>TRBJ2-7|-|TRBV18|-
TGTGCCAGCTCTCCCCAAAATTTGGTCAGAAACGAGCAGTACTTC
CASSPQNLVRNEQYF
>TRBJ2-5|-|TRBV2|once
TGTGCCAGCCTTCGGGGAGGAGGAGAGACCCAGTACTTC
CASLRGGGETQYF
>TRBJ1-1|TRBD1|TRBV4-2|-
TGTGCCAGCAGCCTTAACAGGGGGGAGAACACTGAAGCTTTCTTT
CASSLNRGENTEAFF
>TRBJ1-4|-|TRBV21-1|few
TGTGCCAGCAGCATCCCGAATGAAAAACTGTTTTTT
CASSIPNEKLFF
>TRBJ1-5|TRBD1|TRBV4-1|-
TGCGCCAGCAGCCACCCCCGGGACAGGGGGGATTATAGCAATCAGCCCCAGCATTTT
CASSHPRDRGDYSNQPQHF
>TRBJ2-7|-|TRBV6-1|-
TGTGCCAGCAGTCTCCGAGAGCAGGGAGGTTACGAGCAGTACTTC
CASSLREQGGYEQYF
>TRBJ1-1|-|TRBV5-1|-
TGCGCCAGCAGCTTGGCCGTATCGAGGGGGAGCACTGAAGCTTTCTTT
CASSLAVSRGSTEAFF
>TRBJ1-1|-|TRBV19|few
TGTGCCAGTAGCAGGGCCTTGGGAGCTTTCTTT
CASSRALGAFF
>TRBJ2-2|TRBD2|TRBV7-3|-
TGTGCCAGCAGCTTACTAGCGGGAGGGAGGGGTTTCACCGGGGAGCTGTTTTTT
CASSLLAGGRGFTGELFF
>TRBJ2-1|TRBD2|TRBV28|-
TGTGCCAGCAGTGTTCCCCGGACTAGCGGAAACAATGAGCAGTTCTTC
CASSVPRTSGNNEQFF
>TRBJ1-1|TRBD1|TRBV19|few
TGTGCCAGTAGTCCTTGGACAGGGAACACTGAAGCTTTCTTT
CASSPWTGNTEAFF
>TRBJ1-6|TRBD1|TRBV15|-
TGTGCCACCAGCAGCGACAGGGTAGTTTCACCCCTCCACTTT
CATSSDRVVSPLHF
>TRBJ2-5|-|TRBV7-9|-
TGTGCCAGCGGCTTAGTCGGGGAGACCCAGTACTTC
CASGLVGETQYF
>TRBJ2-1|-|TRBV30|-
-
CAWGTGALFF
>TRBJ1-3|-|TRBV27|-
TGTGCCAGCAGCGTACAGCCCTCTGGAAACACCATATATTTT
CASSVQPSGNTIYF
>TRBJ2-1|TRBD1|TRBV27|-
TGTGCCAGCAGGTACGACAGGGGGCATGAGCAGTTCTTC
CASRYDRGHEQFF
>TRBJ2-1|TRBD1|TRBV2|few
TGTGCCAGCAGCCCGGGACAGGGGTTGCATGAGCAGTTCTTC
CASSPGQGLHEQFF
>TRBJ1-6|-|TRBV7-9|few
TGTGCCAGCACTCCAGGGATCCATAATTCACCCCTCCACTTT
CASTPGIHNSPLHF
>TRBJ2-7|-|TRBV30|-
TGTGCCCGCTTGGCGGGGACCTACGAGCAGTACTTC
CARLAGTYEQYF
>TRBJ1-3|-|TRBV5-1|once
TGCGCCAGCAGCTTGTCCGGCGGGGGAAACACCATATATTTT
CASSLSGGGNTIYF
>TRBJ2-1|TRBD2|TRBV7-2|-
TGTGCCAGCAGCCGACTAGCGGGGGGCAGGGGTGAGCAGTTCTTC
CASSRLAGGRGEQFF
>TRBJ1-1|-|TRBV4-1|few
TGCGCCAGCAGCCAAGTAGACAGCCCTAACACTGAAGCTTTCTTT
CASSQVDSPNTEAFF
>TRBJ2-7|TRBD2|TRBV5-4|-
TGTGCCAGCAGCTTGGCCGTTGGACTAGCGGGGCTTTACGAGCAGTACTTC
CASSLAVGLAGLYEQYF
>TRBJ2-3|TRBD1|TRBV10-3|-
TGTGCCATCAGTGGACAGGGGGCTACAGATACGCAGTATTTT
CAISGQGATDTQYF
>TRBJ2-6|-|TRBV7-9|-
TGTGCCAGCAGCTTAGTCCTAGGGGGTCCTGGGGCCAACGTCCTGACTTTC
CASSLVLGGPGANVLTF
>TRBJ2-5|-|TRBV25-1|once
TGTGCCAGCAGCAGGGGCCTCCAAGAGACCCAGTACTTC
CASSRGLQETQYF